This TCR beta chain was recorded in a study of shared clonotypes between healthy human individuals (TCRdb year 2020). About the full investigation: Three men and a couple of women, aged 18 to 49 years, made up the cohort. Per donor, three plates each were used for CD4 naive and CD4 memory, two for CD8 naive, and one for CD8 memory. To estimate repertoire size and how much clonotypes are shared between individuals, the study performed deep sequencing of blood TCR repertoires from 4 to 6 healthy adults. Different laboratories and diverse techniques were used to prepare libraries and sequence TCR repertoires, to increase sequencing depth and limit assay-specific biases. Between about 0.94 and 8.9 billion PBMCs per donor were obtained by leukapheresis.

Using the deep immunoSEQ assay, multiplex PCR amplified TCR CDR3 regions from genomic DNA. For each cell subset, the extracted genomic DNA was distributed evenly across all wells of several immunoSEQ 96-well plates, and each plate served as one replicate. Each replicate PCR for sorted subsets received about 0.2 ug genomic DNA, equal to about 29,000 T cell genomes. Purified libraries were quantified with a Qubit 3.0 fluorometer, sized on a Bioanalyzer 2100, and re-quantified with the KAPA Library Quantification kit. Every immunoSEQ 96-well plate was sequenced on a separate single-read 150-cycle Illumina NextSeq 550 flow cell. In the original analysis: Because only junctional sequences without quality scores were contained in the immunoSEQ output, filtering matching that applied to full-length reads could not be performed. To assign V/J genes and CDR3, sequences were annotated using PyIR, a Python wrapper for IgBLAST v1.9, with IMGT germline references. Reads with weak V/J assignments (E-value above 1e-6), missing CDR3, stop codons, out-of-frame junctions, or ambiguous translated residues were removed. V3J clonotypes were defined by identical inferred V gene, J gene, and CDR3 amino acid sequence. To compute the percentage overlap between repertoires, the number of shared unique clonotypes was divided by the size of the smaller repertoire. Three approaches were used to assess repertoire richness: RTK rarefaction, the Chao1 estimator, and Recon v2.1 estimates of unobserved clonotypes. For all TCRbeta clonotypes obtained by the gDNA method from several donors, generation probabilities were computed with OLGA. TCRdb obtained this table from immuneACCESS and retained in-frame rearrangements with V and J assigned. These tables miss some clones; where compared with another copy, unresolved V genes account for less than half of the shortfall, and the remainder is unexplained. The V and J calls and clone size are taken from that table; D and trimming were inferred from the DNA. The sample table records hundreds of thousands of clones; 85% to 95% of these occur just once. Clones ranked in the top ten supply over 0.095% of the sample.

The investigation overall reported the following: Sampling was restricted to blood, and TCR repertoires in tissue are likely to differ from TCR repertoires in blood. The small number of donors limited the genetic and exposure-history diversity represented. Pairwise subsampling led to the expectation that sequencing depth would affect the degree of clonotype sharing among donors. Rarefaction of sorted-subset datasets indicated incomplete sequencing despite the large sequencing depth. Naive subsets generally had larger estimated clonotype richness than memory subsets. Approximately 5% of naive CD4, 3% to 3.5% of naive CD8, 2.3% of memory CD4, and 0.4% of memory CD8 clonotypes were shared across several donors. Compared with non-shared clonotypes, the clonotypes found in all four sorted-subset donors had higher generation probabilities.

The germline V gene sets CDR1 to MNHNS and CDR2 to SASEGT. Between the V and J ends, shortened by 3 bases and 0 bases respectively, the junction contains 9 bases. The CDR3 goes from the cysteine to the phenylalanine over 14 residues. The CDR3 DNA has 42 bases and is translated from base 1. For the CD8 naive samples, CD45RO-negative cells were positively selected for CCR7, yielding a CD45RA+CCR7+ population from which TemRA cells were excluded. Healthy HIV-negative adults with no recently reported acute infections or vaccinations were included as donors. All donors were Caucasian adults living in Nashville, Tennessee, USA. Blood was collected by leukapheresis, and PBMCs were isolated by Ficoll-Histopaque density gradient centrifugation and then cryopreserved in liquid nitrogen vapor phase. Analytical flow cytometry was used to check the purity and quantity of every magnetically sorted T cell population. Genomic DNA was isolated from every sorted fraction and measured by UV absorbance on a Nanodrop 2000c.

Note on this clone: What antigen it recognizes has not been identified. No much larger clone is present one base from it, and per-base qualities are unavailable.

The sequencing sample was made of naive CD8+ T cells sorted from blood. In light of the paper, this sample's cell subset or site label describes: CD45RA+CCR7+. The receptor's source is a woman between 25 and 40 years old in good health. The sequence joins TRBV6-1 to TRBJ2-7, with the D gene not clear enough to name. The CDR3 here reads CASSETHGSYEQYF. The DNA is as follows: TGTGCCAGCAGTGAGACGCACGGCTCCTACGAGCAGTACTTC.